The 27 T cell receptor beta chains presented below share a single source sample, sequenced in a study of identical twins. TCRdb analysed the 5' RACE reads with MiXCR anew, one entry per CDR3 protein. The sample lists some 330,000 distinct CDR3 sequences; approximately 8.7% were seen once. The specimen was naive T cells sorted from blood. The receptor set was obtained from a woman aged 45-65 years in good health.

At least ten counts were recorded for this clonotype. The chain carries TRBV20-1 and TRBJ2-1; the match to TRBD2 covers 12 bases. Germline V CDR1 and CDR2: DFQATT, SNEGSKA (reference sequence). The junction had 4 bases not matched to a gene; V was cut back by 2 bases and J by 2 bases. The CDR3 covers 16 residues. CDR3 DNA: TGCAGTGCTAGACCTAGCGGGAGGGCCGCCTACAATGAGCAGTTCTTC. This translates into CSARPSGRAAYNEQFF.

This clonotype was counted ten times or more. The chain joins TRBV12-3 or TRBV12-4 to TRBJ2-5; the D gene could be TRBD1 or TRBD2 (6 bases each). This CDR3 spans 16 amino acids. V was cut by 2 bases and J by 1 base, with 14 bases left in between. CDR3 loop: CASSLFRGAFQETQYF. The DNA of the CDR3 is TGTGCCAGCAGTTTATTTAGGGGGGCCTTCCAAGAGACCCAGTACTTC.

The chain links TRBV20-1 to TRBJ2-1, with TRBD2 as a possible D gene (6 bases). From germline, CDR1 is DFQATT and CDR2 SNEGSKA (reference sequence). Trimming took off 6 bases at V and 0 bases at J, with 15 bases between the two ends. The CDR3 runs 15 residues. CDR3 nucleotide sequence: TGCAGTGCCTCGAGCGGGTCAAGCTCCTACAATGAGCAGTTCTTC. It is translated as CSASSGSSSYNEQFF.

The chain joins TRBV7-2 to TRBJ1-2; a weak D match, TRBD1 (5 bases). Germline V gives CDR1 SGHTA, CDR2 FQGNSA. Trimming shortened V by 6 bases and J by 5 bases, and 16 bases separated the two germline ends. The CDR3 contains 14 residues. CDR3 sequence (DNA): TGTGCCAGCAGACAGGTCAACCACCCTTATGGCTACACCTTC. This sequence encodes CASRQVNHPYGYTF.

The rearrangement links TRBV13 to TRBJ2-3; TRBD2 agrees at 7 bases. Per germline, CDR1 PRHDT and CDR2 FYEKMQ (reference sequence). CDR3 length: 16 amino acids. V lost 3 bases and J lost 2; bases outside the gene matches: 8. CDR3 sequence reads: CASSLASGTNTDTQYF. For the CDR3, the DNA is TGTGCCAGCAGCTTGGCTAGCGGAACGAACACAGATACGCAGTATTTT. The complete variable domain, with remaining parts taken from reference TRBV13 and TRBJ2-3, reads AAGVIQSPRHLIKEKRETATLKCYPIPRHDTVYWYQQGPGQDPQFLISFYEKMQSDKGSIPDRFSAQQFSDYHSELNMSSLELGDSALYFCASSLASGTNTDTQYFGPGTRLTVL.

This clonotype was detected only a few times. The V gene is TRBV10-3, the J gene TRBJ2-4; D may be TRBD1 or TRBD2 (5 bases each). This CDR3 contains 14 residues. V gave up 8 bases and J gave up 8 bases, with 19 bases separating them. The germline gives CDR1 ENHRY, CDR2 SYGVKD. CDR3 in amino acids: CAIAPGTSSHIQYF. In DNA, the CDR3 is TGTGCCATCGCCCCCGGGACGTCGTCACACATTCAGTACTTC.

This clonotype was detected a few times. The chain carries TRBV12-3 or TRBV12-4 and TRBJ1-1, with 7 bases fitting TRBD1. The V segment lost 2 bases and the J segment 2 bases; nucleotides outside the gene matches: 5. This CDR3 spans 15 amino acids. The CDR3 is CASSLTGQRNTEAFF. The CDR3 bases are TGTGCCAGCAGTTTAACGGGACAGAGAAACACTGAAGCTTTCTTT.

V gene TRBV27 combines with J gene TRBJ2-1, with 9 nucleotides matching TRBD1. Looked up from germline, CDR1 is MNHEY and CDR2 is SMNVEV (reference sequence). The CDR3 runs 16 residues. The ends lost 5 bases at V and 4 bases at J; junction bases unmatched: 9. DNA for the CDR3: TGTGCCAGCAGTCCCCCGGGACAGGGTCGTTACAATGAGCAGTTCTTC. Its translation is CASSPPGQGRYNEQFF.

This clonotype showed up just a few times. The chain couples TRBV12-3 or TRBV12-4 to TRBJ1-6; a weak D match, TRBD1 (5 bases). The CDR3 length is 14 residues. Trimming cost V 6 bases and J 9 bases, with 15 bases left between them. CDR3 loop: CASSFVDSLSPLHF. In DNA form, the CDR3 reads TGTGCCAGCAGCTTTGTAGACAGCCTTTCACCCCTCCACTTT.

This clonotype turned up a few times. The chain links TRBV12-3 or TRBV12-4 to TRBJ2-3; 11 positions agree with TRBD2. This CDR3 is 15 amino acids long. V trimming: 8 bases; J trimming: 4 bases; junction bases outside the gene matches: 8. The CDR3 DNA is TGTGCCAGCCTCTTAGCGGGAGGGCCGTCAGATACGCAGTATTTT. It codes for CASLLAGGPSDTQYF.

This clonotype has ten or more counts. This rearrangement joins TRBV4-1 to TRBJ2-1; 10 positions match TRBD1. The CDR3 extends over 14 amino acids. CDR1 is MGHRA, CDR2 YSYEKL, per germline. Trimming cost V 2 bases and J 15 bases; bases outside gene matches: 10. CDR3 loop: CASSQRSFGDRGFF. CDR3 DNA sequence: TGCGCCAGCAGCCAACGAAGTTTCGGGGACAGGGGGTTCTTC.

This clonotype was seen many times. This chain links TRBV10-1 with TRBJ2-1, with 8 bases matching TRBD2. Germline CDR1 reads WNHNN; CDR2 reads SYGVQD (reference sequence). With 5 bases clipped from V and 3 bases from J, the junction kept 3 bases outside the gene matches. The CDR3 contains 14 residues. In DNA, the CDR3 is TGCGCCAGCAGTCCAAGCGGGAGCTACAATGAGCAGTTCTTC. Amino acids: CASSPSGSYNEQFF.

This chain joins TRBV5-5 and TRBJ2-1; a weak D match, TRBD2 (6 bases). V was shortened by 10 bases and J by 1 base, with 12 bases between the two germline ends. Germline V lookup: CDR1 SGHKS, CDR2 YYEKEE (reference sequence). The CDR3 has 13 residues. The CDR3 spells CAGGTESYNEQFF. The CDR3 DNA sequence: TGTGCCGGAGGGACGGAATCCTACAATGAGCAGTTCTTC.

The J gene is TRBJ2-5, the V gene TRBV5-1; D may be TRBD1 (5 bases). Trimming removed 1 base at V and 4 bases at J, with 14 bases between. The germline gives CDR1 SGHRS, CDR2 YFSETQ. The CDR3 contains 15 residues. Written as DNA, the CDR3 is TGCGCCAGCAGCTTGACAGGAAAGGTAGGAGAGACCCAGTACTTC. Translated, it gives CASSLTGKVGETQYF.

The J gene is TRBJ2-7, the V gene TRBV7-9; D is possibly TRBD1 (6 bases). The germline CDR1 and CDR2 sequences are SEHNR and FQNEAQ (reference sequence). V was clipped by 6 bases and J by 4 bases, with 16 bases between them. The CDR3 spans 14 residues. CDR3 region: CASSSTRGFYEQYV. The DNA of the CDR3 is TGTGCCAGCAGTTCCACCAGGGGATTTTACGAGCAGTACGTC.

This clonotype was seen at least ten times. The junction and the germline gene differ at one end; a read error may be behind it. The chain uses TRBV5-1 and TRBJ1-1; D is unresolved. Germline V gives CDR1 SGHRS, CDR2 YFSETQ. The CDR3 is 13 residues long. The CDR3 spells CASSLVGDTEAFF. The CDR3 coding sequence is TGTGCCAGCAGCTTGGTCGGGGACACTGAAGCTTTCTTT.

V and J are TRBV6-2 or TRBV6-3 and TRBJ2-7; D is perhaps TRBD1 (6 bases). The V gene lost 4 bases and the J gene lost 6 bases, with 13 bases spanning the gap. The CDR3 covers 13 residues. The germline V gene encodes CDR1 MNHEY and CDR2 SVGEGT. CDR3 residues: CASSFNRAGEQYV. The CDR3 DNA follows: TGTGCCAGCAGTTTTAACAGGGCCGGCGAGCAGTACGTC.

The table lists this clonotype with many counts. The rearrangement joins TRBV5-1 to TRBJ2-4; 7 bases agree with TRBD1. CDR1 and CDR2 from the germline V gene are SGHRS and YFSETQ. With V trimmed by 1 base and J by 0 bases, 10 bases remained unmatched. This CDR3 region has 18 residues. CDR3 sequence reads: CASSLLGQENLAKNIQYF. CDR3 in DNA: TGCGCCAGCAGCTTGCTCGGACAGGAAAATCTAGCCAAAAACATTCAGTACTTC. Drawing the rest from reference TRBV5-1 and TRBJ2-4, the complete variable domain is KAGVTQTPRYLIKTRGQQVTLSCSPISGHRSVSWYQQTPGQGLQFLFEYFSETQRNKGNFPGRFSGRQFSNSRSEMNVSTLELGDSALYLCASSLLGQENLAKNIQYFGAGTRLSVL.

Many counts were recorded for this clonotype. The chain employs TRBV29-1 and TRBJ2-5; 12 bases match TRBD2. The trim removed 5 bases at V and 2 bases at J, leaving 6 bases unmatched. Germline V gene sequence: CDR1 SQVTM, CDR2 ANQGSEA. The CDR3 is made up of 15 amino acids. This CDR3 reads CSVFGLAGGQETQYF. CDR3 in DNA: TGCAGCGTTTTCGGGCTAGCGGGAGGGCAAGAGACCCAGTACTTC.

This clonotype occurred many times. V usage is TRBV5-1 and J usage is TRBJ2-3, with D possibly matching TRBD1 (7 bases). Trimming took 5 bases from V and 6 from J, leaving 19 bases between them. From germline, CDR1 is SGHRS and CDR2 YFSETQ. This CDR3 spans 15 amino acids. The chain's CDR3 is CASSLEGQTTDTQYF. The DNA of the CDR3 is TGCGCCAGCAGTCTGGAGGGACAGACTACGGATACGCAGTATTTT.

This clonotype came up a few times. The chain uses TRBV5-1 and TRBJ1-1; D ambiguous. The CDR3 is 14 amino acids. V was clipped by 4 bases and J by 1 base, with 11 bases between them. Germline lookup yields CDR1 SGHRS and CDR2 YFSETQ. As DNA, the CDR3 is TGCGCCAGCAGCCCGTACTCGCAGAACACTGAAGCTTTCTTT. As protein: CASSPYSQNTEAFF.

The chain is built from TRBV19 and TRBJ1-5, with D uncertain. The CDR3 consists of 16 residues. Germline V gene sequence: CDR1 LNHDA, CDR2 SQIVND (reference sequence). Trimming stripped 0 bases from V and 0 bases from J, with 9 bases between. The CDR3 sequence is CASSIDGLYSNQPQHF. The DNA of the CDR3 is TGTGCCAGTAGTATAGATGGGCTTTATAGCAATCAGCCCCAGCATTTT. The full variable domain, its missing parts supplied by reference TRBV19 and TRBJ1-5, is DGGITQSPKYLFRKEGQNVTLSCEQNLNHDAMYWYRQDPGQGLRLIYYSQIVNDFQKGDIAEGYSVSREKKESFPLTVTSAQKNPTAFYLCASSIDGLYSNQPQHFGDGTRLSIL.

The CDR3 protein is CASSMAGLNEQFF. DNA for the CDR3: TGTGCCAGTAGTATGGCAGGGCTAAATGAGCAGTTCTTC. V and J are TRBV19 and TRBJ2-1; the D gene is possibly TRBD1 (5 bases). Trimming took 3 bases from V and 7 from J, leaving 10 bases between them. Germline CDR1 LNHDA, CDR2 SQIVND (reference sequence). The CDR3 spans 13 residues.

This clonotype was seen at least ten times. CDR3 in DNA: TGTGCTAGTGGTTGGGGACGGAACACTGAAGCTTTCTTT. Its translation: CASGWGRNTEAFF. The chain employs TRBV12-5 and TRBJ1-1; perhaps TRBD1 as D (5 bases). The CDR3 totals 13 residues. V gave up 4 bases and J gave up 1 base, with 7 bases separating them. The germline V gene has CDR1 LGHNT and CDR2 FRNRAP.

Only a few counts were recorded for this clonotype. This rearrangement joins TRBV6-1 to TRBJ2-2; TRBD1 might be the D (5 bases). Germline V gene data show CDR1 as MNHNS and CDR2 as SASEGT. The CDR3 is 14 amino acids. V shed 0 bases and J shed 5 bases, with 7 bases lying between them. Here the CDR3 DNA reads TGTGCCAGCAGTGAAGCGCAGGGTACCGGGGAGCTGTTTTTT. As protein: CASSEAQGTGELFF.

The chain combines TRBV7-8 with TRBJ2-1; D not certain. V lost 5 bases to trimming and J lost 6 bases, with 8 bases between them. Germline values: CDR1 SGHVS, CDR2 FQNEAQ. This CDR3 contains 12 residues. The CDR3 region has the DNA TGTGCCAGCAGCCGAAACAGCAATGAGCAGTTCTTC. Translating gives CASSRNSNEQFF.

This clonotype has a handful of counts. The CDR3 sequence: CASSIAGVEDTQYF. The CDR3 DNA reads as TGTGCCAGTAGCATAGCGGGAGTCGAAGATACGCAGTATTTT. The chain recombines TRBV9 with TRBJ2-3; 9 positions match TRBD2. The CDR3 extends over 14 amino acids. The trim removed 8 bases at V and 5 bases at J, leaving 9 bases unmatched. Looked up from germline, CDR1 is SGDLS and CDR2 is YYNGEE.